Below are 9 T cell receptor beta chains sequenced from a single sample in a study of beta chain features in type 1 diabetes. Their antigens are not known. As every portion of the isolated RNA was reverse transcribed, the sequencing read expressed TCRB transcripts. The method was immunoSEQ multiplex PCR; TCRdb's version includes in-frame clones alone and lacks a portion of them. Counted here are roughly 100,000 clones, under 30% occurring once; the ten biggest clones make up about 0.49%. General study findings and limits: Significant though moderate, a shortening of TCRB CDR3s appeared in all four CD4+ subsets of Type 1 diabetes patients.

The sequencing sample was made of central memory CD4+ T cells from blood. The receptors here all came from a young woman with type 1 diabetes.

This clone has only a few counts. This chain connects TRBV30 to TRBJ1-5, with 7 bases fitting TRBD1. The germline CDR1 and CDR2 sequences are GTSNPN and SVGIG (reference sequence). The CDR3 length is 15 residues. Unmatched junction bases numbered 9, after V lost 3 bases and J lost 4 bases. CDR3 sequence (DNA): TGTGCCTGGAGCCCTCTGGGGACAGCTAATCAGCCCCAGCATTTT. This sequence encodes CAWSPLGTANQPQHF.

The rearrangement links TRBV30 to TRBJ2-1; TRBD2 agrees at 8 bases. In germline, CDR1 is GTSNPN, CDR2 SVGIG (reference sequence). The V segment lost 6 bases and the J segment 3 bases; nucleotides outside the gene matches: 7. The CDR3 sequence is 14 residues long. The CDR3 loop is CACGVAGHYNEQFF. In nucleotides, the CDR3 is TGTGCCTGTGGGGTAGCGGGGCACTACAATGAGCAGTTCTTC.

The V call is TRBV29-1, the J call TRBJ2-5, with 9 bases lining up with TRBD1. Germline lookup yields CDR1 SQVTM and CDR2 ANQGSEA. Trimming at V came to 3 bases and at J to 5 bases, leaving 4 bases not matched to a gene. The CDR3 has 13 amino acids. Here the CDR3 reads CSVEGDRDETQYF. The CDR3 nucleotides are TGCAGCGTTGAGGGGGACAGGGACGAGACCCAGTACTTC.

The rearrangement links TRBV21-1 to TRBJ1-5. TRBV21-1 is noted as a pseudogene. The CDR3 has 18 amino acids. The CDR3, as DNA: TGTGCCAGCAGCAAAGGTCGGGGAGACACCTCTGGCAATCAGCCCCAGCATTTT. This gives the protein CASSKGRGDTSGNQPQHF.

The chain recombines TRBV14 with TRBJ2-1; 12 positions agree with TRBD2. V dropped 5 bases and J dropped 8; count of bases not matched to a gene: 10. Germline CDR1 and CDR2: SGHDN and FVKESK. There are 16 residues in the CDR3. The CDR3 region is CASSRLAGVSFYEQFF. CDR3 sequence (DNA): TGTGCCAGCAGCAGACTAGCGGGAGTTTCTTTCTATGAGCAGTTCTTC.

This clone has a handful of counts. The V gene is TRBV5-1, the J gene TRBJ2-6; possibly TRBD1 for D (5 bases). The CDR3 is 16 amino acids. V dropped 3 bases and J dropped 0 bases, with 10 bases sitting between them. Germline V gives CDR1 SGHRS, CDR2 YFSETQ. This chain's CDR3 is CASSSDRTSGANVLTF. DNA for the CDR3: TGCGCCAGCAGCTCCGACAGAACCTCTGGGGCCAACGTCCTGACTTTC.

This clone was observed a handful of times. This chain connects TRBV2 to TRBJ2-2; 7 nucleotides agree with TRBD1. The length of the CDR3 is 14 residues. Germline V lookup: CDR1 SNHLY, CDR2 FYNNEI. V dropped 5 bases and J dropped 1; count of bases not matched to a gene: 1. The CDR3 sequence is CASSWTGNTGELFF. The DNA of the CDR3 is TGTGCCAGCAGTTGGACAGGGAACACCGGGGAGCTGTTTTTT. The full variable domain, in which reference TRBV2 and TRBJ2-2 provide the parts outside the CDR3, is EPEVTQTPSHQVTQMGQEVILRCVPISNHLYFYWYRQILGQKVEFLVSFYNNEISEKSEIFDDQFSVERPDGSNFTLKIRSTKLEDSAMYFCASSWTGNTGELFFGEGSRLTVL.

This sequence joins TRBV5-6 and TRBJ2-7; 9 bases are shared with TRBD2. The V and J ends lost 4 bases and 4 bases, in that order; junction bases with no gene match: 12. CDR3 size: 16 residues. CDR1 and CDR2 from the germline V gene are SGHDT and YYEEEE. CDR3 sequence: CASSPPAREGRYEQYV. The CDR3 DNA sequence: TGTGCCAGCAGCCCTCCCGCGCGGGAGGGCCGGTACGAGCAGTACGTC.

This clone showed up just a few times. The genes are TRBV7-2 and TRBJ1-2; 7 bases agree with TRBD1. This CDR3 contains 15 residues. In germline, CDR1 is SGHTA, CDR2 FQGNSA. Trimming took 5 bases from V and 7 from J; bases not matched to a gene: 13. This CDR3 reads CASSADRVPPGGYTF. In DNA, the CDR3 is TGTGCCAGCAGCGCTGACAGGGTACCGCCCGGTGGCTACACCTTC.